The 15 T cell receptor beta chains below were found in one sample sequenced in a study of CD8 T cells in Susac syndrome. It was with random hexamers that 0.5 to 1 ug RNA was reverse transcribed. A single record per CDR3 protein comes from TCRdb applying MiXCR to the immunoSEQ multiplex PCR reads. The profile shows hundreds of thousands of distinct CDR3 sequences, around 83% of them singletons. The sequencing input was CD8+ T cells from PBMCs. The receptor source for this set is a human donor with multiple sclerosis.

The gene calls are TRBV20-1 and TRBJ2-5; 9 nucleotides match TRBD2. After removal of 3 bases from V and 5 bases from J, the junction contained 10 bases not matched to a gene. CDR1 and CDR2 from the germline V gene are DFQATT and SNEGSKA (reference sequence). The CDR3 runs 15 residues. The CDR3: CSARALSGSYETQYF. The CDR3 DNA is TGCAGTGCTAGGGCCCTTAGCGGGAGCTACGAGACCCAGTACTTC.

The rearrangement joins TRBV30 to TRBJ1-1, with 8 nucleotides matching TRBD1. This CDR3 has 12 residues. V trimming: 4 bases; J trimming: 4 bases; junction bases outside the gene matches: 2. Germline V gives CDR1 GTSNPN, CDR2 SVGIG (reference sequence). The CDR3 protein is CAWTRGPTEAFF. Here the CDR3 DNA reads TGTGCCTGGACCAGGGGGCCCACTGAAGCTTTCTTT.

The V call is TRBV14, the J call TRBJ2-7; 7 positions match TRBD1. The V gene end was trimmed by 2 bases and the J gene end by 4 bases; junction bases not matched to a gene: 8. This CDR3 has 15 residues. Per the germline V gene, CDR1 is SGHDN and CDR2 is FVKESK. CDR3 amino acids: CASSQYLDRTYEQYF. Here the CDR3 DNA reads TGTGCCAGCAGCCAATATCTGGACAGGACTTACGAGCAGTACTTC.

V usage is TRBV10-3 and J usage is TRBJ2-5; 9 nucleotides align to TRBD2. The CDR3 is made up of 16 amino acids. After removal of 7 bases from V and 2 bases from J, the junction contained 11 bases not matched to a gene. Germline CDR1 ENHRY, CDR2 SYGVKD. CDR3 sequence: CAIKGNSGSSQETQYF. DNA of the CDR3: TGTGCCATCAAGGGGAATAGCGGGAGCTCACAAGAGACCCAGTACTTC.

The V call is TRBV10-1, the J call TRBJ2-1, with D uncertain. V was clipped by 0 bases and J by 0 bases, with 18 bases between them. From germline, CDR1 is WNHNN and CDR2 SYGVQD (reference sequence). The CDR3 is 19 residues long. As DNA, the CDR3 is TGCGCCAGCAGTGAGTCAACCCTCGGCCCCGAAAGCTCCTACAATGAGCAGTTCTTC. Protein product: CASSESTLGPESSYNEQFF.

This chain uses TRBV12-3 or TRBV12-4 with TRBJ2-7; perhaps TRBD2 as D (6 bases). The V end lost 5 bases, the J end lost 3 bases, and 14 bases lay between the germline ends. The CDR3 covers 14 residues. The CDR3 DNA reads as TGTGCCAGCAGTATCGGGACTTCCAGCTACGAGCAGTACTTC. Amino acid sequence: CASSIGTSSYEQYF.

The V call is TRBV6-1, the J call TRBJ2-7; D gene unclear. Trimming removed 0 bases from V and 3 bases from J, with 9 bases in between. The germline gives CDR1 MNHNS, CDR2 SASEGT. This CDR3 has 14 amino acids. CDR3 sequence: CASSEALGVYEQYF. Here the CDR3 DNA reads TGTGCCAGCAGTGAAGCGCTTGGGGTCTACGAGCAGTACTTC.

The rearrangement uses TRBV25-1 and TRBJ2-7; the D gene is possibly TRBD1 (6 bases). The CDR3 runs to 18 residues. V lost 0 bases to trimming and J lost 1 base, with 19 bases between them. The V gene's germline CDR1 is MGHDK and CDR2 SYGVNS. The CDR3 sequence: CASSEYFENAGESYEQYF. CDR3 in DNA: TGTGCCAGCAGTGAATATTTCGAAAACGCAGGGGAATCCTACGAGCAGTACTTC.

CDR3 coding DNA: TGCGCCAGCAGCCAAGATCCAATCACCGGGGAGCTGTTTTTT. Translation: CASSQDPITGELFF. The chain joins TRBV4-1 to TRBJ2-2; D gene unclear. The CDR3 consists of 14 residues. Trimming shortened V by 0 bases and J by 4 bases, and 6 bases separated the two germline ends. CDR1 and CDR2 from the germline V gene are MGHRA and YSYEKL.

The chain combines TRBV27 with TRBJ2-1; 8 bases match TRBD2. Trimming cost V 2 bases and J 2 bases; bases outside gene matches: 8. CDR3 size: 17 residues. CDR1 and CDR2 (germline): MNHEY, SMNVEV (reference sequence). CDR3 coding DNA: TGTGCCAGCAGTTTACGGGGCGGGAGGAGCCCCTACAATGAGCAGTTCTTC. Protein product: CASSLRGGRSPYNEQFF.

The rearrangement links TRBV4-1 to TRBJ2-2; 8 nucleotides line up with TRBD1. The CDR3 has 17 amino acids. Germline V gene sequence: CDR1 MGHRA, CDR2 YSYEKL. J was trimmed by 6 bases and V by 3 bases; bases with no gene match: 12. CDR3 region: CASSHSTGQGQSGELFF. Written as DNA, the CDR3 is TGCGCCAGCAGCCATTCTACAGGACAGGGTCAATCCGGGGAGCTGTTTTTT.

The chain has TRBV28 and TRBJ2-1; D is undetermined. With 5 bases removed from V and 7 bases from J, the gap between germline ends came to 21 bases. The CDR3 is 16 amino acids. Germline assignment: CDR1 MDHEN and CDR2 SYDVKM. The CDR3 bases are TGTGCCAGCAGTGCCGCCCCCGGCGAAGACGTGAATGAGCAGTTCTTC. Protein: CASSAAPGEDVNEQFF.

The V call is TRBV20-1, the J call TRBJ2-1; TRBD2 is a possible D gene (6 bases). The CDR3 consists of 14 residues. Trimming took off 5 bases at V and 6 bases at J, with 17 bases between the two ends. The germline gives CDR1 DFQATT, CDR2 SNEGSKA (reference sequence). The CDR3, as DNA: TGCAGTGCTGGAACCGGGACTGCCTTCAATGAGCAGTTCTTC. It encodes CSAGTGTAFNEQFF.

The chain links TRBV12-3 or TRBV12-4 to TRBJ2-5; weak D call: TRBD2 (5 bases). The V end was cut by 6 bases, the J end by 4 bases, with 18 bases between. The CDR3 sequence is 15 residues long. The CDR3 bases are TGTGCCAGCAGCCCAAGCGGCGGTTGGGGAGAGACCCAGTACTTC. Its translation is CASSPSGGWGETQYF.

The rearrangement links TRBV28 to TRBJ2-5; no clear D gene. Germline CDR1 MDHEN, CDR2 SYDVKM. The length of the CDR3 is 13 residues. With 8 bases removed from V and 5 bases from J, the gap between germline ends came to 15 bases. The CDR3 region has the DNA TGTGCCAGCCGGCATAGGCCCGCGGAGACCCAGTACTTC. This sequence encodes CASRHRPAETQYF.